This T cell receptor (beta chain) was recovered during a study of cytomegalovirus exposure and HLA in healthy donors. The V end lost 6 bases, the J end lost 8 bases, and 8 bases lay between the germline ends. The CDR3 sequence is 12 residues long. Germline loops: CDR1 SGHVS, CDR2 FQNEAQ. Study observations and caveats: Among donors in an Asian-associated ancestry cluster, a later analysis reportedly found fewer N-insertions than the roughly 730-donor mean. It was reportedly the case that the classifier diagnosed cytomegalovirus status with high specificity and sensitivity. The productive fraction for most TCR beta V segments was about 90% or about 30% in an earlier analysis. Another analysis was done later, and it associated over 15,000 TCR beta sequences with HLA alleles at 0.05 false discovery rate.

With 60 Vbeta and 13 Jbeta primers, the PCR was carried out. Sequencing was performed with immunoSEQ multiplex PCR; in TCRdb, only in-frame clones are kept and a portion is missing. Of roughly 99,000 clones in the sample, more than 60% were seen once. This clone was seen a few times. What it recognizes is unknown. This sequence was found in a man in his fifties or sixties in good health and CMV-seropositive. V and J are TRBV7-8 and TRBJ1-6, with D unresolved. Sequencing was performed on PBMCs. The CDR3 DNA reads as TGTGCCAGCAGTAGGACTGATTCACCCCTCCACTTT. As protein: CASSRTDSPLHF.